This entry lists 6 T cell receptor beta chains sequenced from one sample in a study of molecular identifiers for immune sequencing clone quantification. TCRdb reprocessed the PCR reads with MiXCR, giving one entry per CDR3 protein. Among over 300,000 distinct CDR3 sequences listed, 24% were seen once. Sample: naive CD8+ T cells from blood, with Jurkat cell RNA spiked in. Subset given: FACS-sorted CD8+CD4-CCR7+CD45RA+ naive T cells. All receptors come from a human donor in good health. Some libraries in this study had Jurkat cell RNA spiked in.

This chain joins TRBV7-2 and TRBJ1-2; tentatively, D is TRBD1 (5 bases). The ends were cut back, 7 bases at V and 1 base at J, with 19 bases in the middle. In germline, CDR1 is SGHTA, CDR2 FQGNSA. This CDR3 is 16 amino acids long. The CDR3 reads CASTPTPGPSNYGYTF. The CDR3 DNA sequence: TGTGCCAGCACCCCTACCCCGGGACCTAGTAACTATGGCTACACCTTC. The complete variable domain, with remaining parts taken from reference TRBV7-2 and TRBJ1-2, reads GAGVSQSPSNKVTEKGKDVELRCDPISGHTALYWYRQSLGQGLEFLIYFQGNSAPDKSGLPSDRFSAERTGGSVSTLTIQRTQQEDSAVYLCASTPTPGPSNYGYTFGSGTRLTVV.

In its sample, this clonotype was seen a few times. The rearrangement joins TRBV27 to TRBJ2-2, with TRBD2 identical over 9 bases. The germline gives CDR1 MNHEY, CDR2 SMNVEV (reference sequence). V was clipped by 6 bases and J by 5 bases; unmatched bases: 10. This CDR3 contains 16 residues. CDR3: CASRAGGPSATGELFF. CDR3 DNA: TGTGCCAGCAGGGCGGGAGGGCCTTCTGCTACCGGGGAGCTGTTTTTT.

The rearrangement links TRBV19 to TRBJ1-1, with D perhaps TRBD1 (5 bases). Germline CDR1 LNHDA, CDR2 SQIVND (reference sequence). Trimming left V 8 bases short and J 4 bases short, with 14 bases between. The CDR3 spans 13 residues. CDR3 residues: CASGETGATEAFF. The CDR3 nucleotides read TGTGCCAGTGGAGAGACTGGGGCCACTGAAGCTTTCTTT.

Concerning this clonotype: Just one base apart from a much larger clone, this may be a read error. This chain connects TRBV29-1 to TRBJ2-3, with D unclear. The CDR3 sequence is 12 residues long. The germline V gene has CDR1 SQVTM and CDR2 ANQGSEA. The CDR3 sequence: CIVALSTDTQYF. CDR3 in DNA: TGCATCGTTGCCCTTAGCACAGATACGCAGTATTTT.

Worth noting for this clonotype: A much larger clone lies one base from this, so it may be a read error. V and J are TRBV7-8 and TRBJ2-3; D tentatively fits TRBD1 or TRBD2 (6 bases each). Germline V lookup: CDR1 SGHVS, CDR2 FQNEAQ. This CDR3 comprises 16 residues. The CDR3 nucleotides read TGTGCCAGCAGCTTAGCGGGACGGGGGCGCACAGATACGCGGTATTTT. It codes for CASSLAGRGRTDTRYF. The full variable domain, rest sourced from reference TRBV7-8 and TRBJ2-3, is GAGVSQSPRYKVAKRGQDVALRCDPISGHVSLFWYQQALGQGPEFLTYFQNEAQLDKSGLPSDRFFAERPEGSVSTLKIQRTQQEDSAVYLCASSLAGRGRTDTRYFGPGTRLTVL.

This clonotype has a count of ten or more. The gene calls are TRBV19 and TRBJ2-1, with D perhaps TRBD1 (5 bases). Germline V gene lookup returns CDR1 LNHDA and CDR2 SQIVND (reference sequence). V was clipped by 5 bases and J by 3 bases, with 14 bases between them. This CDR3 region has 15 residues. The CDR3 sequence: CASSEGHTRYNEQFF. The CDR3, as DNA: TGTGCCAGTAGTGAAGGACACACCCGCTACAATGAGCAGTTCTTC.